The 30 T cell receptor beta chains listed next were all sequenced from one sample in a study of T cells after yellow fever vaccination (dated by TCRdb to about 2019). Read against the paper, the sample's treatment or condition label means: live attenuated yellow fever vaccine strain. Receptor amplification or capture employed 5' RACE. The run used an Illumina HiSeq 2500. Through fastp at Q25 and MiXCR, TCRdb rebuilt clones from the public reads, retaining in-frame beta chains. Rows matching on CDR3 protein sequence are summarized as one entry with the most common DNA and genes. This sample has just under 600,000 distinct CDR3 sequences in its table, and approximately 13% of those were observed once. The ten largest clones represent around 15% of the sample. This specimen was PBMCs, taken on the day of the yellow fever booster vaccination. The origin of the receptors is a man aged 30-40 years who received the YFV17D yellow fever vaccine.

This clonotype has a handful of counts. The gene calls are TRBV10-1 and TRBJ2-1; no clear D. There are 18 residues in the CDR3. V was cut by 5 bases and J by 0 bases, with 20 bases left in between. The germline V gene has CDR1 WNHNN and CDR2 SYGVQD (reference sequence). CDR3 loop: CASSPYGLGTGSYNEQFF. The DNA for the CDR3 is TGCGCCAGCAGTCCCTACGGTCTTGGTACTGGCTCCTACAATGAGCAGTTCTTC.

This clonotype was picked up a small number of times. The CDR3 nucleotides read TGTGCCAGCAGCCAAGAAGGACAGGGTGGTCAGCCCCAGCATTTT. This translates into CASSQEGQGGQPQHF. The chain carries TRBV4-2 and TRBJ1-5; TRBD1 matches 8 bases. J was trimmed by 6 bases and V by 0 bases; bases with no gene match: 4. The V gene's germline CDR1 is LGHNA and CDR2 YNFKEQ. This CDR3 spans 15 amino acids.

The rearrangement links TRBV27 to TRBJ2-3; 9 bases fit TRBD1. V gave up 6 bases and J gave up 4 bases; unmatched junction bases: 23. This CDR3 has 20 residues. Looked up from germline, CDR1 is MNHEY and CDR2 is SMNVEV (reference sequence). The CDR3 here is CASSAGRDPTGGGLPDTQYF. The CDR3 DNA reads TGTGCCAGCAGCGCCGGGCGAGACCCAACAGGGGGCGGTTTACCAGATACGCAGTATTTT.

The chain recombines TRBV6-6 with TRBJ2-5; D gene uncertain. CDR1 and CDR2 from the germline V gene are MNHNY and SVGAGI (reference sequence). CDR3 length: 12 amino acids. Trimming pared 11 bases from V and 2 bases from J, leaving 12 bases between. The CDR3, as DNA: TGTGCCGGGTCAGCTGGTCAAGAGACCCAGTACTTC. Its protein product is CAGSAGQETQYF.

This clonotype showed up just a few times. DNA of the CDR3: TGTGCCAGCAGTTTAAGGGACAGGGGCGTTCATGAGCAGTTCTTC. Encoded protein: CASSLRDRGVHEQFF. The chain recombines TRBV12-3 or TRBV12-4 with TRBJ2-1; 10 bases map to TRBD1. The CDR3 has 15 residues. V lost 2 bases, J lost 8 bases, and 6 bases stayed unmatched.

This chain joins TRBV9 and TRBJ2-5; D gene ambiguous. The CDR3 runs to 14 residues. Germline V gene data show CDR1 as SGDLS and CDR2 as YYNGEE. V was clipped by 4 bases and J by 1 base, with 11 bases between them. CDR3 in DNA: TGTGCCAGCAGCCCGGACGGGTTCCAAGAGACCCAGTACTTC. It translates to CASSPDGFQETQYF.

This clonotype was seen repeatedly, ten times or more. CDR3 in amino acids: CASSQQSGPSIQETQYF. The DNA of the CDR3 is TGTGCCAGCAGCCAACAGTCTGGACCCTCGATCCAAGAGACCCAGTACTTC. The V and J genes are TRBV3-1 and TRBJ2-5; the D is unclear. Germline CDR1 LGHDT, CDR2 YNNKEL (reference sequence). V lost 2 bases and J lost 1, with 17 bases in between. CDR3 size: 17 residues.

V is TRBV21-1 and J is TRBJ2-3; TRBD2, as called in the table, went unchecked against the DNA. TRBV21-1 is deemed a pseudogene. This CDR3 comprises 14 residues. The CDR3: CASRKPELAGGEYF. For the CDR3, the DNA is TGTGCCAGCAGGAAACCCGAGTTGGCGGGAGGGGAGTATTTT.

The rearrangement links TRBV18 to TRBJ2-5; D ambiguous. Germline values: CDR1 KGHSH, CDR2 LQKENI. V was cut by 2 bases and J by 2 bases, with 9 bases left in between. The CDR3 spans 14 residues. CDR3 bases: TGTGCCAGCTCACCATACCGATCACAAGAGACCCAGTACTTC. Protein: CASSPYRSQETQYF.

The chain recombines TRBV10-3 with TRBJ2-5; the match to TRBD2 covers 10 bases. This CDR3 has 14 residues. Per germline, CDR1 ENHRY and CDR2 SYGVKD. The V and J ends lost 6 bases and 5 bases, in that order; junction bases with no gene match: 6. The CDR3 DNA sequence: TGTGCCATCAGGCAAGCGGGAGGGGATGAGACCCAGTACTTC. Translating gives CAIRQAGGDETQYF.

The genes are TRBV7-8 and TRBJ2-1; perhaps TRBD1 as D (7 bases). V was trimmed by 6 bases and J by 2 bases, leaving 11 bases between them. This CDR3 spans 14 amino acids. Per the germline V gene, CDR1 is SGHVS and CDR2 is FQNEAQ. The CDR3 sequence: CASRRDSPYNEQFF. Here the CDR3 DNA reads TGTGCCAGCAGGCGGGACAGCCCCTACAATGAGCAGTTCTTC.

This chain connects TRBV20-1 to TRBJ2-1; TRBD2 matches 13 bases. Germline V CDR1 and CDR2: DFQATT, SNEGSKA (reference sequence). This CDR3 spans 17 amino acids. V was pared by 5 bases and J by 4 bases, with 11 bases of the junction left unmatched. CDR3 region: CSAWTSGSQSSYNEQFF. As DNA, the CDR3 is TGCAGTGCTTGGACTAGCGGGAGTCAGAGCTCGTACAATGAGCAGTTCTTC.

The gene calls are TRBV28 and TRBJ2-5; 10 positions match TRBD2. In germline, CDR1 is MDHEN, CDR2 SYDVKM. The J segment lost 6 bases and the V segment lost 4 bases, leaving 11 bases of the junction unmatched. The CDR3 consists of 16 residues. CDR3 residues: CASSSASGSFSQTQYF. CDR3 nucleotide sequence: TGTGCCAGCAGTTCGGCTAGCGGGAGTTTTTCGCAGACCCAGTACTTC.

This chain links TRBV12-3 or TRBV12-4 with TRBJ2-4; a possible D gene is TRBD2 (5 bases). V dropped 2 bases and J dropped 1 base, with 9 bases sitting between them. This CDR3 has 15 amino acids. This CDR3 is CASSLRKRAKNIQYF. CDR3 bases: TGTGCCAGCAGTTTAAGGAAGCGGGCCAAAAACATTCAGTACTTC.

This clonotype was recorded at least ten times. This chain joins TRBV7-9 and TRBJ1-5, with a tentative D call TRBD1 (6 bases). The CDR3 sequence is 14 residues long. Between the trimmed V and J ends, which lost 5 bases and 1 base, there was a span of 9 bases. Germline V gene data show CDR1 as SEHNR and CDR2 as FQNEAQ (reference sequence). CDR3 DNA: TGTGCCAGCAGCCCACAGGGAAGCAATCAGCCCCAGCATTTT. Protein sequence: CASSPQGSNQPQHF.

The chain carries TRBV20-1 and TRBJ2-7; D unresolved. V gave up 0 bases and J gave up 1 base, with 13 bases separating them. The CDR3 is made up of 15 amino acids. Germline assignment: CDR1 DFQATT and CDR2 SNEGSKA (reference sequence). For the CDR3, the DNA is TGCAGTGCTAGAGACAGCCGCGACACATCCTACGAGCAGTACTTC. The encoded protein is CSARDSRDTSYEQYF.

The chain has TRBV11-2 and TRBJ2-7; D uncertain. Trimming shortened V by 1 base and J by 3 bases, and 13 bases separated the two germline ends. This CDR3 has 15 amino acids. Germline-derived CDR1 and CDR2 are SGHAT and FQNNGV. In DNA, the CDR3 is TGTGCCAGCAGCTTAGGTGGCAGTATAGGCTACGAGCAGTACTTC. Translated: CASSLGGSIGYEQYF. The variable domain in full, completed from reference TRBV11-2 and TRBJ2-7, reads EAGVAQSPRYKIIEKRQSVAFWCNPISGHATLYWYQQILGQGPKLLIQFQNNGVVDDSQLPKDRFSAERLKGVDSTLKIQPAKLEDSAVYLCASSLGGSIGYEQYFGPGTRLTVT.

This clonotype has at least ten counts. V gene TRBV7-9 combines with J gene TRBJ2-7; 8 bases are a match to TRBD1. V shed 6 bases and J 6 bases; nucleotides not matched to a gene: 4. This CDR3 contains 12 residues. Germline assignment: CDR1 SEHNR and CDR2 FQNEAQ (reference sequence). This chain's CDR3 is CASSFDRGEQYF. The CDR3 region has the DNA TGTGCCAGCAGTTTCGACAGGGGCGAGCAGTACTTC.

This clonotype was counted ten times or more. The rearrangement links TRBV5-1 to TRBJ1-1; D call uncertain. This CDR3 has 14 residues. Germline lookup yields CDR1 SGHRS and CDR2 YFSETQ. V was cut by 1 base and J by 3 bases, with 10 bases left in between. The CDR3 loop reads CASSLFTADTEAFF. CDR3 DNA sequence: TGCGCCAGCAGCTTGTTTACAGCTGACACTGAAGCTTTCTTT.

V gene TRBV28 combines with J gene TRBJ2-1; 7 bases fit TRBD1. Germline V gives CDR1 MDHEN, CDR2 SYDVKM. The CDR3 length is 14 residues. J gave up 4 bases and V 6 bases, and 6 bases lay outside the gene matches. Written as DNA, the CDR3 is TGTGCCAGCAGCGAGGGCAGGGGGTACAATGAGCAGTTCTTC. It specifies CASSEGRGYNEQFF.

A few counts support this clonotype. V gene TRBV20-1 combines with J gene TRBJ2-1; 12 nucleotides line up with TRBD2. Germline CDR1 is DFQATT and CDR2 is SNEGSKA (reference sequence). Losses at the gene ends were 3 bases for V and 9 bases for J; bases not matched to a gene: 9. The CDR3 is made up of 15 amino acids. CDR3 loop: CSASDPSGRASEQFF. CDR3 nucleotides: TGCAGTGCTAGTGACCCTAGCGGGAGGGCCTCTGAGCAGTTCTTC.

Points on this clonotype: It may be a read error: a sequence one base away is much more abundant. V gene TRBV20-1 combines with J gene TRBJ2-7, with 11 nucleotides matching TRBD2. The CDR3 covers 17 residues. The germline V gene encodes CDR1 DFQATT and CDR2 SNEGSKA (reference sequence). CDR3 amino acids: CCARAISGRVSSYEQYF. In DNA form, the CDR3 reads TGCTGTGCTAGAGCAATTAGCGGGAGGGTGAGCTCCTACGAGCAGTACTTC.

This clonotype turned up a few times. The genes are TRBV5-5 and TRBJ2-7; TRBD2 matches at 7 bases. The V and J ends lost 0 bases and 6 bases, in that order; junction bases with no gene match: 9. The CDR3 has 15 amino acids. The germline gives CDR1 SGHKS, CDR2 YYEKEE (reference sequence). CDR3 sequence reads: CASSLDTGGTGEQYF. CDR3 DNA sequence: TGTGCCAGCAGCTTGGATACGGGAGGTACAGGCGAGCAGTACTTC.

V and J are TRBV9 and TRBJ2-7, with a possible D match to TRBD2 (8 bases). Germline CDR1 SGDLS, CDR2 YYNGEE. This CDR3 region has 17 residues. Between the trimmed V and J ends, which lost 3 bases and 3 bases, there was a span of 22 bases. CDR3: CASSAGGGASAHYEQYF. The CDR3 nucleotides read TGTGCCAGCAGCGCGGGAGGGGGCGCATCTGCCCACTACGAGCAGTACTTC.

The V call is TRBV21-1, the J call TRBJ2-1; the table gives TRBD1 as D, unverified against the DNA. TRBV21-1 is a known pseudogene. The CDR3 sequence is 17 residues long. CDR3 in DNA: TGTGCCAGCAGCAAAGCCGGGACAGGGGGGACCTACAATGAGCAGTTCTTC. Its translation is CASSKAGTGGTYNEQFF.

This chain uses TRBV7-2 with TRBJ1-6; 8 bases agree with TRBD1. V shed 3 bases and J 1 base; nucleotides not matched to a gene: 5. The CDR3 runs 17 residues. Germline CDR1 and CDR2: SGHTA and FQGNSA. The chain's CDR3 is CASSLGRTGSYNSPLHF. The CDR3 coding sequence is TGTGCCAGCAGCTTGGGGCGGACAGGGTCCTATAATTCACCCCTCCACTTT. Full variable domain (outside the CDR3, taken from reference TRBV7-2 and TRBJ1-6): GAGVSQSPSNKVTEKGKDVELRCDPISGHTALYWYRQSLGQGLEFLIYFQGNSAPDKSGLPSDRFSAERTGGSVSTLTIQRTQQEDSAVYLCASSLGRTGSYNSPLHFGNGTRLTVT.

This chain connects TRBV5-1 to TRBJ2-1; 9 positions agree with TRBD2. The CDR3 totals 18 residues. J was trimmed by 1 base and V by 4 bases; bases with no gene match: 12. Germline loops: CDR1 SGHRS, CDR2 YFSETQ. The CDR3 here is CASSQQAGGGSSYNEQFF. CDR3 DNA sequence: TGCGCCAGCAGCCAACAAGCGGGAGGCGGTTCTTCCTACAATGAGCAGTTCTTC.

There are many counts of this clonotype. The CDR3 DNA reads TGCAGTGCTAGGACCAACAGGGACACCGGGGAGCTGTTTTTT. This sequence encodes CSARTNRDTGELFF. This sequence joins TRBV20-1 and TRBJ2-2; perhaps TRBD1 as D (6 bases). Trimming removed 3 bases at V and 3 bases at J, with 11 bases between. The V gene's germline CDR1 is DFQATT and CDR2 SNEGSKA (reference sequence). This CDR3 is built from 14 residues.

The chain uses TRBV24-1 and TRBJ2-3; the match to TRBD2 covers 12 bases. Germline values: CDR1 KGHDR, CDR2 SFDVKD. The CDR3 sequence is 17 residues long. The J segment lost 0 bases and the V segment lost 5 bases, leaving 5 bases of the junction unmatched. DNA of the CDR3: TGTGCCACCAGTGGCGGAGGACTAGCGGGGAGCACAGATACGCAGTATTTT. This sequence encodes CATSGGGLAGSTDTQYF.

This chain uses TRBV2 with TRBJ2-1; the match to TRBD2 covers 7 bases. J gave up 4 bases and V 6 bases, and 6 bases lay outside the gene matches. Germline CDR1 and CDR2: SNHLY and FYNNEI. The CDR3 loop spans 14 amino acids. CDR3 residues: CASRPSGPYNEQFF. Here the CDR3 DNA reads TGTGCCAGCAGACCTAGCGGACCATACAATGAGCAGTTCTTC.